This T cell receptor beta chain was sequenced for a study of CD8 T cells in ankylosing spondylitis. Regarding the study as a whole: Ankylosing spondylitis blood seemed to carry a telltale TCR beta motif made of under ten highly homologous variants.

TCRdb re-called the 5' RACE reads with MiXCR, one entry per CDR3 protein. The sample lists 220,000 or so distinct CDR3 sequences, 15% to 20% seen once, with 42% in the top ten. This clonotype was recorded a few times. The antigen is unknown. One end of the junction fails to match germline, which may point to a read error. Germline-derived CDR1 and CDR2 are DFQATT and SNEGSKA (reference sequence). This CDR3 is built from 15 residues. This sequence joins TRBV20-1 and TRBJ2-7, with no clear D. Material for sequencing was blood, either unsorted or a sorted T cell fraction (not recorded which). This TCR came from a male donor with ankylosing spondylitis. CDR3 residues: CSARGGPSNSYEQYF. DNA for the CDR3: TGCAGTGCCAGAGGTGGGCCCTCCAACTCCTACGAGCAGTACTTC.